What follows describes a single T cell receptor beta chain. This entry is derived from a study of early T cells in non-severe SARS-CoV-2 infection. Using its own MiXCR run on the 5' RACE reads, TCRdb lists one record per CDR3 protein. Among about 20,000 distinct CDR3 sequences listed, about 4.4% were seen once. The CDR3 is 15 amino acids. V gave up 5 bases and J gave up 0 bases, with 12 bases separating them. The germline V gene has CDR1 MDHEN and CDR2 SYDVKM. V is TRBV28 and J is TRBJ2-3; no firm D call. The source of this sequence is an adult who was a healthcare worker with PCR-confirmed SARS-CoV-2 infection or an uninfected control (not recorded which). The sequenced material came from whole blood. The CDR3 here is CASSPIQLSTDTQYF. CDR3 sequence (DNA): TGTGCCAGCAGTCCGATACAGCTGAGCACAGATACGCAGTATTTT.